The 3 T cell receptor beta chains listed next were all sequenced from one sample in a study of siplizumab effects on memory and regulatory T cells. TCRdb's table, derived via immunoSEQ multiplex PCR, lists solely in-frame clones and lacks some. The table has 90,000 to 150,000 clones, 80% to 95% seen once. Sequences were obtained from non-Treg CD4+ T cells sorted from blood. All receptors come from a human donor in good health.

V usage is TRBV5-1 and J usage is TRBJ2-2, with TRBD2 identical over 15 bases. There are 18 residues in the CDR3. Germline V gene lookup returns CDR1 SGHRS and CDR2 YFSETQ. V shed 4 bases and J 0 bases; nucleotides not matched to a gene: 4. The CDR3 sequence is CASSPRTSGGANTGELFF. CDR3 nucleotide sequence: TGCGCCAGCAGCCCCCGGACTAGCGGGGGGGCGAACACCGGGGAGCTGTTTTTT.

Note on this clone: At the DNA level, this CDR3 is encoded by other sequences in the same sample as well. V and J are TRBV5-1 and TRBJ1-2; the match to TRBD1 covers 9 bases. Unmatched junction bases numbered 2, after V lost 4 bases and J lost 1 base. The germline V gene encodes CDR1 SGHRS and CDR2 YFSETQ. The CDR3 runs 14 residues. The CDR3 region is CASSPGQGNYGYTF. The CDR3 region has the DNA TGCGCCAGCAGCCCGGGACAGGGTAACTATGGCTACACCTTC. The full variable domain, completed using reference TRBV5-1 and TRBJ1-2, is KAGVTQTPRYLIKTRGQQVTLSCSPISGHRSVSWYQQTPGQGLQFLFEYFSETQRNKGNFPGRFSGRQFSNSRSEMNVSTLELGDSALYLCASSPGQGNYGYTFGSGTRLTVV.

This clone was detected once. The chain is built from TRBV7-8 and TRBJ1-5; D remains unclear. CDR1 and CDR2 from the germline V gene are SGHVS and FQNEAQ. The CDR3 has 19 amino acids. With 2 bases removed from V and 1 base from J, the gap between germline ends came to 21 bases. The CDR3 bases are TGTGCCAGCAGCTTACGAGGGAAGGGAAGGACGTTGAGCAATCAGCCCCAGCATTTT. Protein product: CASSLRGKGRTLSNQPQHF. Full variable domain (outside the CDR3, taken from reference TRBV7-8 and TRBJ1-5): GAGVSQSPRYKVAKRGQDVALRCDPISGHVSLFWYQQALGQGPEFLTYFQNEAQLDKSGLPSDRFFAERPEGSVSTLKIQRTQQEDSAVYLCASSLRGKGRTLSNQPQHFGDGTRLSIL.